These 13 T cell receptor beta chains came from one sample sequenced in a study of blood T cell repertoires in COVID-19. Method: immunoSEQ multiplex PCR; TCRdb's copy keeps in-frame clones and lacks some. The table includes roughly 130,000 clones, roughly 85% detected once. The specimen was peripheral blood. These receptors were taken from a man aged 55 to 70 with acute or convalescent COVID-19.

This chain uses TRBV25-1 with TRBJ2-3; 10 bases line up with TRBD2. With 1 base clipped from V and 4 bases from J, the junction kept 5 bases outside the gene matches. CDR3 size: 16 residues. CDR1 MGHDK and CDR2 SYGVNS come from the germline V gene. The CDR3 loop reads CASSEFPSGSADTQYF. The CDR3 coding sequence is TGTGCCAGCAGTGAATTCCCTAGCGGGAGTGCAGATACGCAGTATTTT.

V usage is TRBV6-2 or TRBV6-3 and J usage is TRBJ2-7; tentatively, D is TRBD2 (6 bases). This CDR3 has 13 amino acids. Germline lookup yields CDR1 MNHEY and CDR2 SVGEGT. V was cut by 2 bases and J by 6 bases, with 11 bases left in between. CDR3 region: CASSYGREGEQYF. The CDR3 DNA reads TGTGCCAGCAGTTACGGGCGGGAAGGCGAGCAGTACTTC.

The V gene is TRBV27, the J gene TRBJ2-1, with TRBD2 as a possible D gene (6 bases). Germline values: CDR1 MNHEY, CDR2 SMNVEV (reference sequence). V gave up 6 bases and J gave up 4 bases, with 16 bases separating them. The CDR3 covers 15 residues. The CDR3 reads CASSSAGGGYNEQFF. The CDR3 nucleotides read TGTGCCAGCAGCTCCGCTGGGGGAGGATACAATGAGCAGTTCTTC.

V gene TRBV7-3 combines with J gene TRBJ2-5, with TRBD1 matching 7 bases. The CDR3 runs 15 residues. Germline values: CDR1 SGHTA, CDR2 FQGTGA. The J segment lost 6 bases and the V segment lost 7 bases, leaving 14 bases of the junction unmatched. The CDR3 spells CASILTGTVGKTQYF. The CDR3 DNA is TGTGCCAGCATCCTTACCGGGACAGTAGGGAAGACCCAGTACTTC. Supplemented by reference TRBV7-3 and TRBJ2-5, the full variable domain reads GAGVSQTPSNKVTEKGKYVELRCDPISGHTALYWYRQSLGQGPEFLIYFQGTGAADDSGLPNDRFFAVRPEGSVSTLKIQRTERGDSAVYLCASILTGTVGKTQYFGPGTRLLVL.

In this sample, this clone turned up once. The gene calls are TRBV5-1 and TRBJ2-5, with 11 bases fitting TRBD1. The CDR3 is made up of 15 amino acids. Germline V gives CDR1 SGHRS, CDR2 YFSETQ. J gave up 5 bases and V 4 bases, and 7 bases lay outside the gene matches. In nucleotides, the CDR3 is TGCGCCAGCAGCGTCGGACAGGGGGCAGGGGAGACCCAGTACTTC. It codes for CASSVGQGAGETQYF.

This clone was seen only once. The chain has TRBV7-2 and TRBJ1-2; TRBD1 matches 8 bases. The J segment lost 1 base and the V segment lost 1 base, leaving 5 bases of the junction unmatched. The germline V gene encodes CDR1 SGHTA and CDR2 FQGNSA. The CDR3 is 16 amino acids. The CDR3 loop is CASSLGQGRINYGYTF. DNA for the CDR3: TGTGCCAGCAGCTTAGGACAGGGGCGAATTAACTATGGCTACACCTTC.

The V call is TRBV19, the J call TRBJ1-4; 7 bases align to TRBD1. The germline V gene encodes CDR1 LNHDA and CDR2 SQIVND (reference sequence). Trimming at V came to 7 bases and at J to 3 bases, leaving 8 bases not matched to a gene. The CDR3 loop spans 15 amino acids. The CDR3 sequence is CASKRTGPANEKLFF. The CDR3, as DNA: TGTGCCAGTAAGAGGACAGGTCCGGCTAATGAAAAACTGTTTTTT.

The gene calls are TRBV28 and TRBJ2-7, with D perhaps matching TRBD2 (7 bases). There are 17 residues in the CDR3. Germline CDR1 is MDHEN and CDR2 is SYDVKM. V lost 11 bases, J lost 2 bases, and 28 bases lay in between. CDR3 in DNA: TGTGCCCGCTGTTTTGGGGGGGCGGGCGGGGCGGCCTACGAGCAGTACTTC. Translated, it gives CARCFGGAGGAAYEQYF.

The chain recombines TRBV7-9 with TRBJ1-2; perhaps TRBD1 as D (6 bases). CDR1 and CDR2 from the germline V gene are SEHNR and FQNEAQ (reference sequence). V dropped 4 bases and J dropped 7 bases, with 10 bases sitting between them. The CDR3 extends over 12 amino acids. The CDR3 coding sequence is TGTGCCAGCAGCTCAACAGGGTTTGGCTACACCTTC. It is translated as CASSSTGFGYTF.

The chain carries TRBV5-1 and TRBJ2-3, with D unresolved. Trimming removed 3 bases from V and 0 bases from J, with 8 bases in between. Germline V gene sequence: CDR1 SGHRS, CDR2 YFSETQ. The CDR3 loop spans 14 amino acids. The CDR3 bases are TGCGCCAGCAGCTCCCCTAAGAGCACAGATACGCAGTATTTT. Residues: CASSSPKSTDTQYF.

V is TRBV6-5 and J is TRBJ1-2, with D maybe TRBD1 (5 bases). The CDR3 has 14 residues. The germline V gene has CDR1 MNHEY and CDR2 SVGAGI. V lost 0 bases and J 8 bases, leaving 13 bases between the germline ends. This CDR3 is CASSYSGREGGYTF. CDR3 in DNA: TGTGCCAGCAGTTACTCCGGCAGGGAGGGCGGCTACACCTTC.

Regarding this clone: One end of the junction is discordant with germline, which a read error may explain. This chain uses TRBV7-7 with TRBJ2-3, with 7 bases fitting TRBD2. Germline assignment: CDR1 SSHAT and CDR2 FNYEAQ (reference sequence). The CDR3 sequence is 14 residues long. The chain's CDR3 is CASSIGLGADTQYF. CDR3 in DNA: TGTGCTAGCAGCATTGGACTAGGGGCAGATACGCAGTATTTT. Complete variable domain (other parts from reference TRBV7-7 and TRBJ2-3): GAGVSQSPRYKVTKRGQDVTLRCDPISSHATLYWYQQALGQGPEFLTYFNYEAQPDKSGLPSDRFSAERPEGSISTLTIQRTEQRDSAMYRCASSIGLGADTQYFGPGTRLTVL.

Concerning this clone: At one boundary the junction diverges from the germline segment, which might be a read error. J is TRBJ2-5 and V is TRBV7-7; TRBD2 might be the D (7 bases). Germline V gene data show CDR1 as SSHAT and CDR2 as FNYEAQ (reference sequence). The CDR3 spans 15 residues. This CDR3 is CASSLMRGGQETQYF. The CDR3 DNA reads as TGTGCTAGCAGCTTAATGAGGGGGGGTCAAGAGACCCAGTACTTC. Full variable domain (remainder filled in from reference TRBV7-7 and TRBJ2-5): GAGVSQSPRYKVTKRGQDVTLRCDPISSHATLYWYQQALGQGPEFLTYFNYEAQPDKSGLPSDRFSAERPEGSISTLTIQRTEQRDSAMYRCASSLMRGGQETQYFGPGTRLLVL.